This T cell receptor (beta chain) derives from a study of blood T cell repertoires in COVID-19. Under the authors' procedure: By means of reference gene primer amplification, nucleated cell counts were estimated. Profiled with immunoSEQ multiplex PCR; TCRdb holds only in-frame clones, not every one. V, J and clone size are those of that table, while D and trimming were read from the DNA. Among roughly 100,000 clones listed, about 90% were seen once. Germline assignment: CDR1 SGHRS and CDR2 YFSETQ. There are 17 residues in the CDR3. Unmatched junction bases numbered 11, after V lost 4 bases and J lost 4 bases.

The TCR comes from a man younger than 35 with COVID-19, enrolled during active disease. This chain uses TRBV5-1 with TRBJ1-4; 9 nucleotides match TRBD1. Sequencing input: peripheral blood. CDR3 sequence (DNA): TGCGCCAGCAGCGCATGGGGGACAGGGAGTATTAATGAAAAACTGTTTTTT. Encoded protein: CASSAWGTGSINEKLFF.